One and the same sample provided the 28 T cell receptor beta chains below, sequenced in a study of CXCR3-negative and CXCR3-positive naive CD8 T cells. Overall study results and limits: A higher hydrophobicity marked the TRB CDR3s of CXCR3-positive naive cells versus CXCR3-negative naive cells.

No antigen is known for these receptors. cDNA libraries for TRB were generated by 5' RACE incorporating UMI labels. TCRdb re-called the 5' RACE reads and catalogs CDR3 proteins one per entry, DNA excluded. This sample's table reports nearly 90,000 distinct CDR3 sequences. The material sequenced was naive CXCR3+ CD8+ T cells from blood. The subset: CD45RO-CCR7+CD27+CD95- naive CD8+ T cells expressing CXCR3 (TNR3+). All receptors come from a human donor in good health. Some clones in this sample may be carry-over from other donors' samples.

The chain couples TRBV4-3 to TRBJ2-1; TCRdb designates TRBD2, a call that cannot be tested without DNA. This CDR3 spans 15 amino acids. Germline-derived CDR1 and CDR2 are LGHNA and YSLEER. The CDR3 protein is CASSPSGRSYNEQFF.

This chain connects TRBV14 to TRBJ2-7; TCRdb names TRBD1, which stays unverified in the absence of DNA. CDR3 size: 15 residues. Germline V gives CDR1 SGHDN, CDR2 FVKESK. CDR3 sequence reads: CASSGGRAGAYEQYF.

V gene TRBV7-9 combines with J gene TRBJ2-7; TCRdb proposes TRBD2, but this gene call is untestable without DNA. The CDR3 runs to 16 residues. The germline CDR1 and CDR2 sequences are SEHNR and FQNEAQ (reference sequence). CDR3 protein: CASTKLAGPVSYEQYF.

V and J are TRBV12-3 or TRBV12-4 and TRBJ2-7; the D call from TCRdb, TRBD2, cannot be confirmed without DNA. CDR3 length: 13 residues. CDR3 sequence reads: CASSNGPSYEQYF.

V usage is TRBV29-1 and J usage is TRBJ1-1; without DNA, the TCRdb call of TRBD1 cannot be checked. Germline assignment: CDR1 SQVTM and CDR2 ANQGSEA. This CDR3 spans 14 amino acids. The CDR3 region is CSATIGGTDTEAFF.

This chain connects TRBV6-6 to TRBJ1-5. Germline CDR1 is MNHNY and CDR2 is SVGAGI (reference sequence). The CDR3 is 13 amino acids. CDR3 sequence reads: CASSQDFNQPQHF.

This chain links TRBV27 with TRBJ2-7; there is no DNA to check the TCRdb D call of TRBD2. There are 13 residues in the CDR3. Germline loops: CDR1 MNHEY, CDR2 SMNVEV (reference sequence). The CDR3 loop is CASSGTSGFEQYF.

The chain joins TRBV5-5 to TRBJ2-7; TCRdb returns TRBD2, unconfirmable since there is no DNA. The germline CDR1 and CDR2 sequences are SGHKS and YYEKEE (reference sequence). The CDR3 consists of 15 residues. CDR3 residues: CASSFAAGVRYEQYF.

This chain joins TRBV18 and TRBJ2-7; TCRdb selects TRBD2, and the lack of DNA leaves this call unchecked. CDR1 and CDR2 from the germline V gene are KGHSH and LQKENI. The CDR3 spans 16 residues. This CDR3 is CASSPPGGRSSYEQYF.

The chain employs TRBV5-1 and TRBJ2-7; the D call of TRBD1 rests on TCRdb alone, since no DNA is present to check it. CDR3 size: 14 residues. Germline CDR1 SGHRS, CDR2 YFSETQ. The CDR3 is CASSPGQGKGEQYF.

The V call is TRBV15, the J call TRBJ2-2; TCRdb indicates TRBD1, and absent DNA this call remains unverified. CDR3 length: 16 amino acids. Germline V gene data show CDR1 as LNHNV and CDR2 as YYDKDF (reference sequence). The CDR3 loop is CATSRGGRVGTGELFF.

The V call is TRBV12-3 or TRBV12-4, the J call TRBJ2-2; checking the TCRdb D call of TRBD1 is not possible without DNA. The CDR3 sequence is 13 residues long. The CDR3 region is CASSLQGTRELFF.

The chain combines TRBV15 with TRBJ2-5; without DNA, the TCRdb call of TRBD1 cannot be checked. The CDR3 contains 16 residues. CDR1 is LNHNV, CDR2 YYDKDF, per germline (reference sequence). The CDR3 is CATSKKGELRQETQYF.

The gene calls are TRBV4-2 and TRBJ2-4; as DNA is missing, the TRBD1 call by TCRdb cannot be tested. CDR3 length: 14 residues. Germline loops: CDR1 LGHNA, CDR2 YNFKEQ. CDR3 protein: CASSQVAGRDIQYF.

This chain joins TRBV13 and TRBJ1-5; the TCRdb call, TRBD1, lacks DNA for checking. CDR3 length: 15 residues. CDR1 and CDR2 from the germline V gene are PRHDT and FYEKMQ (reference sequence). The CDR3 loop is CASSANRGGDQPQHF.

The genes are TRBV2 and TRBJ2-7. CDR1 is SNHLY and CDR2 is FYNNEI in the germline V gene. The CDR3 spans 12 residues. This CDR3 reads CASSDAGYEQYF.

This chain's CDR3 is CASSTPTQFTYEQYF. The V gene is TRBV28, the J gene TRBJ2-7. Per the germline V gene, CDR1 is MDHEN and CDR2 is SYDVKM. The CDR3 extends over 15 amino acids.

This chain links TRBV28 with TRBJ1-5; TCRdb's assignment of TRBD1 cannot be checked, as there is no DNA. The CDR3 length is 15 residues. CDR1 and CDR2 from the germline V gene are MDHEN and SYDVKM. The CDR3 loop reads CASSPWTGPNQPQHF.

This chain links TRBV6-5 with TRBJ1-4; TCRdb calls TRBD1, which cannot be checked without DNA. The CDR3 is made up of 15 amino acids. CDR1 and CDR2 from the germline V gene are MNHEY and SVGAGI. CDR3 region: CASSYETGVHEKLFF.

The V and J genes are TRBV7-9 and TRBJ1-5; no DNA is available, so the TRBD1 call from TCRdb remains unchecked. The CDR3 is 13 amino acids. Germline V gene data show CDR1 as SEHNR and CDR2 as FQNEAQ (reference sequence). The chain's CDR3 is CASQGGRNQPQHF.

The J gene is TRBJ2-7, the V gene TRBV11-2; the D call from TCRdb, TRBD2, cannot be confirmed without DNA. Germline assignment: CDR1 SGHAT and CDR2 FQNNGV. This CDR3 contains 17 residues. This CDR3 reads CASKKGPSLAGTYEQYF. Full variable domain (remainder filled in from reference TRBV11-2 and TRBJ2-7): EAGVAQSPRYKIIEKRQSVAFWCNPISGHATLYWYQQILGQGPKLLIQFQNNGVVDDSQLPKDRFSAERLKGVDSTLKIQPAKLEDSAVYLCASKKGPSLAGTYEQYFGPGTRLTVT.

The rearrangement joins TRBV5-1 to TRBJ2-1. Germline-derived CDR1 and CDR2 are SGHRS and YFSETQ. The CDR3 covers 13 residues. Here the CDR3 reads CASTSGSKVEQFF.

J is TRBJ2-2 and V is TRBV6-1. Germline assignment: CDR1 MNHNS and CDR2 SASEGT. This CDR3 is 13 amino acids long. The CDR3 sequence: CASSDINTGELFF.

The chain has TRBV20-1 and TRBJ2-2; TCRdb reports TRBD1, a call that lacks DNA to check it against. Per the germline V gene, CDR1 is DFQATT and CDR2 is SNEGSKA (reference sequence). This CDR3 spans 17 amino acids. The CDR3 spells CSASQAETGEGTGELFF.

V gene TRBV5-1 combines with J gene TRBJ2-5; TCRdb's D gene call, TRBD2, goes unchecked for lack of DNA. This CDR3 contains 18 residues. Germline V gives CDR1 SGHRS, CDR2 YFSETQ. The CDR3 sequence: CASSLRSASGGSQETQYF.

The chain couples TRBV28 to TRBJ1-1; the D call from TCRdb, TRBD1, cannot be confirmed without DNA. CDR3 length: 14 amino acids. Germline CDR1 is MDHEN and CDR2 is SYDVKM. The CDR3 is CASSLTGGGTEAFF. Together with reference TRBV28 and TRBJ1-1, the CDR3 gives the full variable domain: DVKVTQSSRYLVKRTGEKVFLECVQDMDHENMFWYRQDPGLGLRLIYFSYDVKMKEKGDIPEGYSVSREKKERFSLILESASTNQTSMYLCASSLTGGGTEAFFGQGTRLTVV.

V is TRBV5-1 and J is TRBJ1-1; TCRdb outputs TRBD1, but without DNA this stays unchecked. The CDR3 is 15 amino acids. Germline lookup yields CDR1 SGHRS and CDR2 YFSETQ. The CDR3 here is CASSLALRGGTEAFF.

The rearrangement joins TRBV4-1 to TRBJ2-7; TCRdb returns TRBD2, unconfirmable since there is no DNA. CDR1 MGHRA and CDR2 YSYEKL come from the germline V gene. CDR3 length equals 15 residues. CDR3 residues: CASSQDAGLSYEQYF.